The TCR beta chain under discussion was sequenced for a study of cytomegalovirus exposure and HLA in healthy donors. Study details: According to later analysis, the same platform produced the 120 or so validation and under 750 first-cohort repertoires.

For this clone: Its antigen is not identified.

Study-level findings and limits: It was about 180 TCR beta chains that were listed as cytomegalovirus-associated. Most TCR sequences were rare, but some public TCRs occurred in many donors. Confirmation was obtained in vitro that a few CMV-associated chains are specific for CMV antigens.

Clones were read by immunoSEQ multiplex PCR, and TCRdb kept only the in-frame ones, dropping some. This table has 150,000 to 200,000 clones, roughly 89% appearing once. The V end lost 6 bases, the J end lost 8 bases, and 11 bases lay between the germline ends. In germline, CDR1 is MNHNY, CDR2 SVGAGI (reference sequence). CDR3 size: 12 residues. J is TRBJ2-1 and V is TRBV6-6; maybe TRBD2 (6 bases). The TCR was taken from a woman aged 30 to 39 in good health and CMV-seronegative. The sequenced sample was PBMCs. This chain's CDR3 is CASSQTSYEQFF. CDR3 nucleotide sequence: TGTGCCAGCAGCCAGACTAGTTATGAGCAGTTCTTC.